This T cell receptor beta chain was sequenced during a study of blood T cell repertoires in COVID-19. The overall study: Researchers got acute and convalescent COVID-19 samples from the United States, Italy and Spain. Sample material is recorded as cDNA or gDNA derived from T cells, B-cell-depleted T cells, or PBMCs.

Methods used by the authors: Nucleated cell counts were estimated from reference gene primer amplification. Sequencing was performed with immunoSEQ multiplex PCR; in TCRdb, only in-frame clones are kept and a portion is missing. The DNA gave D and trimming, while V, J and clone size come from that table. Of approximately 25,000 clones in the sample, roughly 94% were seen once. CDR1 and CDR2 (germline): MNHEY, SMNVEV (reference sequence). This CDR3 comprises 14 residues. Trimming cost V 6 bases and J 4 bases, with 12 bases left between them. This chain uses TRBV27 with TRBJ2-2, with a weak D call TRBD2 (6 bases). The source is a man aged 65 to 79 with active COVID-19. Sequenced: peripheral blood. CDR3 residues: CASSWDFLTGELFF. The DNA of the CDR3 is TGTGCCAGCAGCTGGGACTTCCTCACCGGGGAGCTGTTTTTT.